This entry lists 15 T cell receptor beta chains sequenced from one sample in a study of regulatory T cells in long-lasting Graves disease. This sample's time point: persistent/refractory GD, antithyroid drugs over 5 years with positive TRAb. The TCR library used RNA extracted from PBMCs. Through Arm-PCR of CDR3 regions and iRepertoire HTBI primers, TCR beta libraries were built. TCRdb used MiXCR to reprocess the multiplex PCR reads, holding one entry per CDR3 protein. The sample consists of 420,000 or so distinct CDR3 sequences, 23% of them appearing once. The input for sequencing was peripheral blood mononuclear cells (PBMCs), taken when the disease was refractory, from a patient treated with antithyroid drugs. These receptors originate from a female donor with Graves disease.

The sample holds many counts of this clonotype. V usage is TRBV6-1 and J usage is TRBJ1-2; D uncertain. The CDR3 runs 13 residues. Deletions cut 5 bases from V and 3 bases from J, with 10 bases between. Germline CDR1 and CDR2: MNHNS and SASEGT. The CDR3 loop is CASSRVLDYGYTF. CDR3 sequence (DNA): TGTGCCAGCAGTAGGGTACTAGACTATGGCTACACCTTC.

The chain is built from TRBV7-2 and TRBJ1-6; tentative D call: TRBD1 (6 bases). This CDR3 comprises 13 residues. In germline, CDR1 is SGHTA, CDR2 FQGNSA. V lost 0 bases to trimming and J lost 10 bases, with 7 bases between them. CDR3 sequence reads: CASSLAGGSPLHF. DNA for the CDR3: TGTGCCAGCAGCTTAGCCGGGGGCTCACCCCTCCACTTT. Complete variable domain (other parts from reference TRBV7-2 and TRBJ1-6): GAGVSQSPSNKVTEKGKDVELRCDPISGHTALYWYRQSLGQGLEFLIYFQGNSAPDKSGLPSDRFSAERTGGSVSTLTIQRTQQEDSAVYLCASSLAGGSPLHFGNGTRLTVT.

Many counts were recorded for this clonotype. This chain uses TRBV28 with TRBJ2-7; TRBD2 agrees at 13 bases. This CDR3 is 17 amino acids long. From germline, CDR1 is MDHEN and CDR2 SYDVKM. The V segment lost 4 bases and the J segment 2 bases; nucleotides outside the gene matches: 8. CDR3 sequence (DNA): TGTGCCAGCAGTTCCTCGACTAGCGGGAGGCCCACCTACGAGCAGTACTTC. It is translated as CASSSSTSGRPTYEQYF. Full variable domain (rest looked up from reference TRBV28 and TRBJ2-7): DVKVTQSSRYLVKRTGEKVFLECVQDMDHENMFWYRQDPGLGLRLIYFSYDVKMKEKGDIPEGYSVSREKKERFSLILESASTNQTSMYLCASSSSTSGRPTYEQYFGPGTRLTVT.

The chain carries TRBV5-1 and TRBJ2-3; 11 nucleotides agree with TRBD2. Germline lookup yields CDR1 SGHRS and CDR2 YFSETQ. The CDR3 runs 14 residues. Trimming took 0 bases from V and 9 from J; bases not matched to a gene: 3. The CDR3 region is CASSLATSGETQYF. As DNA, the CDR3 is TGCGCCAGCAGCTTGGCGACTAGCGGGGAAACGCAGTATTTT.

This clonotype has only a few counts. This chain uses TRBV2 with TRBJ1-5; D may be TRBD1 (5 bases). CDR3 length equals 14 residues. Looked up from germline, CDR1 is SNHLY and CDR2 is FYNNEI. The V end was cut by 1 base, the J end by 5 bases, with 9 bases between. For the CDR3, the DNA is TGTGCCAGCAGTGAAGACGCAGGGTATCAGCCCCAGCATTTT. Encoded protein: CASSEDAGYQPQHF.

This clonotype was found a few times. This chain links TRBV5-1 with TRBJ2-7; D might be TRBD2 (5 bases). Germline-derived CDR1 and CDR2 are SGHRS and YFSETQ. V lost 6 bases and J lost 7, with 20 bases in between. The CDR3 sequence is 14 residues long. CDR3 DNA sequence: TGCGCCAGCATGGAGGACGGAAACTACGGAGAGCAGTACTTC. Its protein is CASMEDGNYGEQYF.

This clonotype has more than one count but fewer than ten. The chain links TRBV28 to TRBJ1-1; 10 bases line up with TRBD1. The CDR3 covers 13 residues. CDR1 is MDHEN, CDR2 SYDVKM, per germline. V dropped 5 bases and J dropped 6; count of bases not matched to a gene: 3. CDR3 amino acids: CASSPGQGAEAFF. The CDR3 bases are TGTGCCAGCAGTCCCGGACAGGGGGCTGAAGCTTTCTTT.

The V and J genes are TRBV5-1 and TRBJ2-7; 8 bases line up with TRBD1. Germline CDR1 reads SGHRS; CDR2 reads YFSETQ. Trimming at V came to 0 bases and at J to 3 bases, leaving 5 bases not matched to a gene. The CDR3 is 15 amino acids. As DNA, the CDR3 is TGCGCCAGCAGCTTGGACACCGGGACAGGCTACGAGCAGTACTTC. Amino acids: CASSLDTGTGYEQYF.

This clonotype was seen only once. The chain carries TRBV10-3 and TRBJ2-3, with 7 bases identical to TRBD2. The CDR3 covers 17 residues. The germline gives CDR1 ENHRY, CDR2 SYGVKD. With V trimmed by 8 bases and J by 2 bases, 16 bases remained unmatched. The CDR3 DNA sequence: TGTGCCATCGGAGACCCGGCGTCAGCGGGGTCCACAGATACGCAGTATTTT. It yields the protein CAIGDPASAGSTDTQYF.

V is TRBV19 and J is TRBJ1-5; 9 bases line up with TRBD1. CDR1 is LNHDA and CDR2 is SQIVND in the germline V gene (reference sequence). CDR3 length: 15 amino acids. The V gene end was trimmed by 5 bases and the J gene end by 2 bases; junction bases not matched to a gene: 4. The CDR3 coding sequence is TGTGCCAGTAGTCGGGACAGGGTCGGCAATCAGCCCCAGCATTTT. Translated, it gives CASSRDRVGNQPQHF.

In its sample, this clonotype was seen many times. The chain uses TRBV5-5 and TRBJ2-7; D is unresolved. V lost 1 base, J lost 7 bases, and 15 bases lay in between. Looked up from germline, CDR1 is SGHKS and CDR2 is YYEKEE (reference sequence). This CDR3 has 14 residues. The CDR3: CASSLMESVGEQYF. The CDR3 DNA follows: TGTGCCAGCAGCTTGATGGAGTCCGTGGGGGAGCAGTACTTC.

This clonotype has more than one count but fewer than ten. The rearrangement links TRBV29-1 to TRBJ1-2; the D is unclear. The CDR3 runs 12 residues. In germline, CDR1 is SQVTM, CDR2 ANQGSEA. V lost 4 bases to trimming and J lost 5 bases, with 11 bases between them. CDR3 residues: CSVVGGTYGYTF. DNA for the CDR3: TGCAGCGTTGTAGGCGGAACGTATGGCTACACCTTC.

On this clonotype: Given a much more abundant clone one base away, this may be a read error. This chain uses TRBV19 with TRBJ2-5, with D tentatively TRBD1 or TRBD2 (5 bases each). The ends were cut back, 3 bases at V and 3 bases at J, with 14 bases in the middle. Germline CDR1 reads LNHDA; CDR2 reads SQIVND (reference sequence). The CDR3 runs 15 residues. The DNA for the CDR3 is TGTGCCAGTAGTATGGGACGGTTGAGTGAAGAGACCCAGTACTTC. Its translation is CASSMGRLSEETQYF.

This clonotype was detected ten times or more. The chain couples TRBV29-1 to TRBJ2-5; D gene unclear. The V gene's germline CDR1 is SQVTM and CDR2 ANQGSEA. The V end was cut by 3 bases, the J end by 0 bases, with 17 bases between. This CDR3 has 16 residues. CDR3 amino acids: CSVDPSPIMYQETQYF. The CDR3, as DNA: TGCAGCGTTGATCCGTCACCCATCATGTACCAAGAGACCCAGTACTTC. The variable domain in full, completed from reference TRBV29-1 and TRBJ2-5, reads SAVISQKPSRDICQRGTSLTIQCQVDSQVTMMFWYRQQPGQSLTLIATANQGSEATYESGFVIDKFPISRPNLTFSTLTVSNMSPEDSSIYLCSVDPSPIMYQETQYFGPGTRLLVL.

The rearrangement links TRBV5-1 to TRBJ2-5; D is ambiguous. The CDR3 has 13 amino acids. Germline CDR1 and CDR2: SGHRS and YFSETQ. Trimming cost V 0 bases and J 5 bases, with 8 bases left between them. The CDR3, as DNA: TGCGCCAGCAGCTTGGTTGTGCGGGAGACCCAGTACTTC. Translated, it gives CASSLVVRETQYF.